This TCR beta chain came from a study of CD4+ T cells in melanoma. Sequencing was performed with immunoSEQ multiplex PCR; in TCRdb, only in-frame clones are kept and a portion is missing. In the table there are 140,000 or so clones, roughly 91% of which are singletons. With regard to this clone: Other DNA sequences in this specimen translate into the identical CDR3.

The V end lost 0 bases, the J end lost 8 bases, and 6 bases lay between the germline ends. This CDR3 has 13 residues. The germline V gene has CDR1 SGDLS and CDR2 YYNGEE. The genes are TRBV9 and TRBJ1-6; no clear D. The sequence came from a human donor with melanoma. CDR3 protein: CASSVAEDSPLHF. CDR3 sequence (DNA): TGTGCCAGCAGCGTAGCGGAGGATTCACCCCTCCACTTT.